Detailed here is one TCR beta chain. Profiled with immunoSEQ multiplex PCR; TCRdb holds only in-frame clones, not every one. The repertoire holds approximately 83,000 clones, over 65% seen once, with approximately 8% in the top ten. The sample comes from a study of PD-L1 blockade in urothelial cancer. Trimming stripped 7 bases from V and 10 bases from J, with 11 bases between. The germline gives CDR1 SGHTS, CDR2 YDEGEE. The CDR3 consists of 10 residues. Noted time point: peripheral blood 6 weeks after treatment start. The TCR comes from a man between 65 and 85 years old with urothelial cancer. The starting material was PBMCs, obtained around atezolizumab (anti-PD-L1) treatment. The chain has TRBV5-8 and TRBJ1-1; tentative D call: TRBD1 (5 bases). The CDR3 region has the DNA TGTGCCAGCTTGGGGCCCCCAGCTTTCTTT. It translates to CASLGPPAFF. Based on the CDR3 plus reference TRBV5-8 and TRBJ1-1, the full variable domain is EAGVTQSPTHLIKTRGQQATLRCSPISGHTSVYWYQQALGLGLQFLLWYDEGEERNRGNFPPRFSGRQFPNYSSELNVNALELEDSALYLCASLGPPAFFGQGTRLTVV.